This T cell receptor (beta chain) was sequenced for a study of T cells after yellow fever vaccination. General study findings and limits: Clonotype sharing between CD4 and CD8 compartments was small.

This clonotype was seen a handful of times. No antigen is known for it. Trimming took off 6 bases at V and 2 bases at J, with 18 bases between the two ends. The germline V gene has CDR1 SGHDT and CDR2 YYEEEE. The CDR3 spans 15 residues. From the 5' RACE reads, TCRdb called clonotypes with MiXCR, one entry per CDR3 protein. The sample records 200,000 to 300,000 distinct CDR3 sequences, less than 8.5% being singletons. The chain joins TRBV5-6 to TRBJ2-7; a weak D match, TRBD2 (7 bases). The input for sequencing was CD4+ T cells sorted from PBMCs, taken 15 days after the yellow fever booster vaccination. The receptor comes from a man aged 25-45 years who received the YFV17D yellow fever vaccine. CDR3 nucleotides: TGTGCCAGCACCCTGGGGGGGGCTCCCACCTACGAGCAGTACTTC. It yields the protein CASTLGGAPTYEQYF.